A selection of T cell receptor beta chains follows, all from one sample in a study of T cells in Graves' hyperthyroidism and ophthalmopathy. TCRdb recomputed calls from the multiplex PCR reads with MiXCR, one row per CDR3 protein. This table holds around 250,000 distinct CDR3 sequences, roughly 14% found once. Sample: blood. These receptors all come from a woman aged 40 to 50 with Graves' hyperthyroidism that later progressed to Graves' ophthalmopathy. Each CDR3 is given with its conserved first and last residue. Each record gives: D gene, V gene, CDR3 protein. The D gene is left open where the match is weak.

>TRBD1|TRBV7-2
CASSTGQGTTNTIYF
>TRBD2|TRBV7-9
CASSPRIGRERLWTDTQYF
>.|TRBV5-1
CASSYRDGEPEQYF
>.|TRBV4-1
CASSRMSLSGNTIYF
>TRBD1|TRBV10-3
CAIRKGQGAKDTQYF
>TRBD1|TRBV6-1
CASSYGTGLSEKLFF
>.|TRBV2
CASRVYPEQFF
>TRBD2|TRBV7-3
CASSLHVSGRTDTQYF
>TRBD2|TRBV6-1
CASSEVGLAGSYEQYF
>TRBD2|TRBV6-2/TRBV6-3
CASSPFRLAGPYNEQFF
>TRBD2|TRBV7-9
CASRPGLANEQFF
>TRBD2|TRBV12-3/TRBV12-4
CASSLRLAGGYDNEQFF
>TRBD2|TRBV28
CASSLMVASGHIYNEQFF
>TRBD2|TRBV2
CASSTELGLTSGSRTDTQYF
>.|TRBV11-2
CASSLEYRSYEQYF
>TRBD1|TRBV19
CASAQGARGYTF
>.|TRBV7-9
CASSLHLNTEAFF
>TRBD1|TRBV30
CAWSFRDRHNEQFF
>.|TRBV3-1
CASSQDSVSYNEQFF
>.|TRBV6-6
CASSYYGVDTEAFF
>.|TRBV6-1
CASSPKITVLNTEAFF
>.|TRBV27
CASSLGWRVEKLFF
>TRBD1|TRBV2
CASRGQGSPLHF
>TRBD2|TRBV19
CASSIYLAGLAGRDTQYF
>.|TRBV28
CASSLTGLNSYEQYF
>.|TRBV25-1
CASRSPSSPLHF
>.|TRBV6-5
CASSWQGLNTEAFF
>TRBD1|TRBV24-1
CATSQGEHEQFF
>TRBD1|TRBV20-1
CSASGQRISSYEQYF
>.|TRBV28
CASMTAYQETQYF
>.|TRBV16
CASSPAIYNEQFF
>.|TRBV6-1
CASRVGSDPYEQYF
>.|TRBV20-1
CSASPRDFSNQPQHF
>TRBD2|TRBV15
CATSRDLLTSGRAEGYEQYF
>.|TRBV9
CASSPPRDTEAFF
>.|TRBV19
CASSIELAGWNTEAFF
>.|TRBV12-3/TRBV12-4
CASSPMPSLVGPAKNIQYF
>.|TRBV2
CASRDGNTIYF
>.|TRBV6-2/TRBV6-3
CASSYSVSRRTDTQYF
>.|TRBV7-2
CASSSGPENEQFF
>TRBD2|TRBV20-1
CSALHSGRLRYEQYF
>.|TRBV7-9
CASSLPQGQLNEQFF
>TRBD1|TRBV7-8
CASSLAFRQGSGEKLLF
>.|TRBV5-1
CASSFAQGGNTIYF
>TRBD2|TRBV15
CATRRGGYRELFF
>TRBD2|TRBV15
CATSRQREGPGELFF
>.|TRBV19
CASSFTGTKETQYF